A selection of T cell receptor beta chains follows, all from one sample in a study of cytomegalovirus exposure and HLA in healthy donors. Generated by immunoSEQ multiplex PCR, the TCRdb table keeps only in-frame clones and is missing some. In the table there are approximately 200,000 clones, 88% of which are singletons. The sample was PBMCs. These receptors were collected from a woman aged 18-30 years in good health and CMV-seronegative. Both conserved end residues are part of each CDR3. Each record gives: J gene, CDR3 length, clone size, D gene, V gene, CDR3 DNA, CDR3 protein. A D gene is named only where the DNA matches it firmly. Clone size is given for some rows only: seen once, a few or many times, or a class if the clone is expanded.

TRBJ2-7,15,NA,TRBD1,TRBV28,TGTGCCAGCACACTACACGACAGGGTCCCCTACGAGCAGTACTTC,CASTLHDRVPYEQYF
TRBJ2-7,19,NA,TRBD2,TRBV5-1,TGCGCCAGCAGTTTTGGTCAGGGACTAGCGGGAGTTAATTCCTACGAGCAGTACTTC,CASSFGQGLAGVNSYEQYF
TRBJ1-2,14,NA,NA,TRBV28,TGTGCCAGCAGTGTCTTGGAGGTCAACTATGGCTACACCTTC,CASSVLEVNYGYTF
TRBJ2-1,16,NA,NA,TRBV7-2,TGTGCCAGCAGCTTAGCTCGTGGGGGCTTCTACAATGAGCAGTTCTTC,CASSLARGGFYNEQFF
TRBJ2-1,15,NA,TRBD2,TRBV6-6,TGTGCCAGCAGCTCACGACTAGCGGGAGACAATGAGCAGTTCTTC,CASSSRLAGDNEQFF
TRBJ1-5,13,NA,NA,TRBV19,TGTGCCAGTAGTTCCAGGGATATAGGGCCCCAGCATTTT,CASSSRDIGPQHF
TRBJ1-1,16,NA,NA,TRBV7-3,TGTGCCAGCAGCTTAGGCTTTGGAGGGACGAACACTGAAGCTTTCTTT,CASSLGFGGTNTEAFF
TRBJ2-7,14,NA,TRBD1,TRBV11-2,TGTGCCAGCAGCTTCGGGACAGGGGTCTACGAGCAGTACTTC,CASSFGTGVYEQYF
TRBJ1-5,16,NA,TRBD1,TRBV6-1,TGTGCCAGCAGTGCACAGGGGGTGGCAAGCAATCAGCCCCAGCATTTT,CASSAQGVASNQPQHF
TRBJ2-7,14,NA,NA,TRBV7-2,TGTGCCAGCAGCCCGGGAGTGGCCGTCCGGGTGCAGTACTTC,CASSPGVAVRVQYF
TRBJ1-5,12,NA,NA,TRBV19,TGTGCCAGTAGTTTTCTCAATCAGCCCCAGCATTTT,CASSFLNQPQHF
TRBJ2-2,15,NA,TRBD2,TRBV7-7,TGTGCTAGCAGCCGCCTAGCGGGAGTTTTCGGGGAGCTGTTTTTT,CASSRLAGVFGELFF
TRBJ2-3,16,NA,NA,TRBV6-1,TGTGCCAGCAGTGAAGGTCTCGAGTTTTCCGCAGATACGCAGTATTTT,CASSEGLEFSADTQYF
TRBJ2-3,15,NA,NA,TRBV7-3,TGTGCCAGCAGCTTAAACAGCGGGCTGGTAGATACGCAGTATTTT,CASSLNSGLVDTQYF
TRBJ2-1,12,NA,NA,TRBV30,TGTGCCTGGAGTGAGAGCGCCAATGAGCAGTTCTTC,CAWSESANEQFF
TRBJ2-7,13,NA,NA,TRBV29-1,TGCAGCGTTGTCCCCGACAGCCACTACGAGCAGTACTTC,CSVVPDSHYEQYF
TRBJ1-2,15,NA,NA,TRBV7-2,TGTGCCAGCAGCTTAGGGCCGGCAGGGGAGTCGGGCTACACCTTC,CASSLGPAGESGYTF
TRBJ2-7,15,NA,TRBD1,TRBV29-1,TGCAGCGTTGTCCGTGTGACAGGGGGCTTATACGAGCAGTACTTC,CSVVRVTGGLYEQYF
TRBJ2-2,17,NA,TRBD2,TRBV7-2,TGTGCCAGCAGCCCCTCACCGGGACTAGCGGGAGTCGGGGAGCTGTTTTTT,CASSPSPGLAGVGELFF
TRBJ1-1,15,NA,NA,TRBV28,TGTGCCAGCAGTTATCTACTGCGAGGGAACACTGAAGCTTTCTTT,CASSYLLRGNTEAFF
TRBJ2-7,13,NA,NA,TRBV6-5,TGTGCCAGCAGTAGGGACATCAGCTACGAGCAGTACTTC,CASSRDISYEQYF
TRBJ2-1,16,NA,NA,TRBV5-1,TGCGCCAGCAGCTGGAGGCAGGGGTACTTAGACAATGAGCAGTTCTTC,CASSWRQGYLDNEQFF
TRBJ1-3,16,NA,NA,TRBV5-1,TGCGCCAGCAGCTTGTCCGGGGTGTTCTCTGGAAACACCATATATTTT,CASSLSGVFSGNTIYF
TRBJ2-1,16,NA,NA,TRBV6-6,TGTGCCAGCAGGCGAGGAACAGGGATAATGAACAATGAGCAGTTCTTC,CASRRGTGIMNNEQFF
TRBJ1-4,14,few,NA,TRBV25-1,TGTGCCAGCAGTGAAAGTGGCGGAAATGAAAAACTGTTTTTT,CASSESGGNEKLFF
TRBJ2-7,15,NA,TRBD2,TRBV10-3,TGTGCCATCAGTGGGGTAGCGGGACTCCTAGCCGAGCAGTACTTC,CAISGVAGLLAEQYF
TRBJ1-2,8,NA,NA,TRBV20-1,TGCAGTGCCCCGTTTAACACCTTC,CSAPFNTF
TRBJ1-4,17,NA,TRBD1,TRBV2,TGTGCCAGCAGCAACGGACAGGGGGCGATCTCTAGTGAAAAACTGTTTTTT,CASSNGQGAISSEKLFF
TRBJ2-1,14,once,NA,TRBV7-9,TGTGCCAGCAGCTTTTCTCCCCTCCAGAATGAGCAGTTCTTC,CASSFSPLQNEQFF
TRBJ2-7,15,NA,TRBD2,TRBV2,TGTGCCAGCAGTTCCGGGACTAGCGCGAGCTACGAGCAGTACTTC,CASSSGTSASYEQYF
TRBJ2-7,14,many,NA,TRBV21-1,TGTGCCAGCAGAAACAGGGGGCCGGGTGGCGAGCAGTACTTC,CASRNRGPGGEQYF
TRBJ2-5,13,NA,NA,TRBV5-1,TGCGCCAGCAAGGCCAGCGGACAAGAGACCCAGTACTTC,CASKASGQETQYF
TRBJ2-3,13,NA,TRBD2,TRBV28,TGTGCCAGCAGCACCAGCGGGGGGTATACGCAGTATTTT,CASSTSGGYTQYF
TRBJ2-1,18,NA,NA,TRBV5-1,TGCGCCAGCAGCTTGGCTCCGGGACTCACCAATTCCTACAATGAGCAGTTCTTC,CASSLAPGLTNSYNEQFF
TRBJ1-1,15,once,TRBD1,TRBV28,TGTGCCAGCAGTCCTAGGACAGGAAAGAACACTGAAGCTTTCTTT,CASSPRTGKNTEAFF
TRBJ2-7,16,NA,TRBD1,TRBV18,TGTGCCAGCTCACCACCTACGGGACAGGGGAGGTACGAGCAGTACTTC,CASSPPTGQGRYEQYF
TRBJ2-5,15,once,NA,TRBV6-1,TGTGCCAGCACCCTAACACGAGGGGGTGGGGAGACCCAGTACTTC,CASTLTRGGGETQYF
TRBJ1-2,11,NA,TRBD1,TRBV20-1,TGCAGCCAGGGACAGGGGGGGGGCTACACCTTC,CSQGQGGGYTF
TRBJ2-5,19,NA,TRBD2,TRBV2,TGTGCCAGCAGTGAAGCGGGGGGACTAGCGGGAATAAAACAAGAGACCCAGTACTTC,CASSEAGGLAGIKQETQYF
TRBJ2-5,10,NA,NA,TRBV29-1,TGCAGCGGCAGGAATGAGACCCAGTACTTC,CSGRNETQYF
TRBJ1-3,15,NA,NA,TRBV5-1,TGCGCCAGCAGTTCCGGGACTGCCTCTGGAAACACCATATATTTT,CASSSGTASGNTIYF
TRBJ1-1,13,once,TRBD1,TRBV2,TGTGCCAGCAGTTACCGGGACAGTGGTGAAGCTTTCTTT,CASSYRDSGEAFF
TRBJ1-5,15,NA,NA,TRBV28,TGTGCCAGCAGTTTATATGGAGAGGGAGATCAGCCCCAGCATTTT,CASSLYGEGDQPQHF
TRBJ1-1,14,NA,TRBD1,TRBV6-1,TGTGCCAGCAGCGCAGACAGGGGAGACACTGAAGCTTTCTTT,CASSADRGDTEAFF
TRBJ2-1,14,NA,TRBD1,TRBV6-5,TGTGCCAGCAGTGGCCGGACAGGATCCAGTGAGCAGTTCTTC,CASSGRTGSSEQFF